What follows describes a single TCR beta chain. CDR1 and CDR2 (germline): SNHLY, FYNNEI. This CDR3 spans 15 amino acids. With V trimmed by 6 bases and J by 2 bases, 6 bases remained unmatched. The sample comes from a study of blood T cell repertoires in COVID-19. Turning to the study itself: Samples taken during acute and convalescent COVID-19 were collected in the United States, Italy and Spain.

TCRdb's copy holds only in-frame clones and misses some; the assay was immunoSEQ multiplex PCR. The table has approximately 260,000 clones, about 91% seen once; the top ten hold more than 1%. This TCR was recovered from a woman between 40 and 50 years old with acute COVID-19. The sample consisted of PBMCs or T cells enriched from blood (not recorded which). The V call is TRBV2, the J call TRBJ1-5; 8 bases fit TRBD1. The CDR3 is CASSDRGLGNQPQHF. CDR3 bases: TGTGCCAGCAGCGACAGGGGATTGGGCAATCAGCCCCAGCATTTT.